In this sample, the clone carrying this T cell receptor (beta chain) turned up a few times. Its antigen is undetermined. Healthy Caucasians from Russia aged about 6 to 100 served as donors. Researchers report isolating at least 7 million PBMCs per sample. The extraction recovered at least 5.5 micrograms of total RNA per sample. This sample is drawn from a study of blood T cells in healthy people across ages. Study-level results: Per million T cells, the diversity of TCR beta decreased roughly linearly as age advanced.

A second PCR of 7 to 11 cycles used a sample-barcoded 5' primer and a J-beta primer mix. TCRdb passed the 5' RACE reads through MiXCR, listing each CDR3 protein once. The sample includes more than 1.4 million distinct CDR3 sequences, 42% of them seen just once. Material: blood. The sequence derives from a woman between 18 and 29 years old in good health.

The CDR3 bases are TGTGCCAGCACCTACCGGGACAGTATCCCCACAGATACGCAGTATTTT. This gives the protein CASTYRDSIPTDTQYF. This chain links TRBV9 with TRBJ2-3; TRBD1 matches at 7 bases. CDR1 SGDLS and CDR2 YYNGEE come from the germline V gene. V trimming: 6 bases; J trimming: 2 bases; junction bases outside the gene matches: 12. CDR3 size: 16 residues.